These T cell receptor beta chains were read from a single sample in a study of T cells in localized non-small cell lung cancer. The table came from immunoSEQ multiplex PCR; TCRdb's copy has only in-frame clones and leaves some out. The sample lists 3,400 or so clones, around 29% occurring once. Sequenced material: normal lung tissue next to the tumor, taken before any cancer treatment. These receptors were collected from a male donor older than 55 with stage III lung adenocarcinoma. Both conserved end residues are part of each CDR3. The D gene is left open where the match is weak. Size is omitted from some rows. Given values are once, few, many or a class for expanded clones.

CDR3aa: CSVAPRGTEAFF
CDR3nt: TGCAGCGTGGCACCCAGGGGAACTGAAGCTTTCTTT
j_gene: TRBJ1-1
v_gene: TRBV29-1
abundance: few
len: 12
d_gene: -

CDR3aa: CASSLGAGAGETQYF
CDR3nt: TGTGCCAGCAGCTTAGGGGCGGGAGCTGGGGAGACCCAGTACTTC
j_gene: TRBJ2-5
v_gene: TRBV11-3
abundance: -
len: 15
d_gene: TRBD2

CDR3aa: CASSPPGQALNYGYTF
CDR3nt: TGTGCCAGCAGCCCTCCGGGACAGGCCCTTAACTATGGCTACACCTTC
j_gene: TRBJ1-2
v_gene: TRBV11-3
abundance: medium-sized
len: 16
d_gene: TRBD1

CDR3aa: CASSLSGGRYNEQFF
CDR3nt: TGTGCCAGCAGCTTATCAGGGGGCAGGTACAATGAGCAGTTCTTC
j_gene: TRBJ2-1
v_gene: TRBV11-3
abundance: few
len: 15
d_gene: TRBD1

CDR3aa: CASSLGQGGVRIEAFF
CDR3nt: TGTGCCAGCAGCCTCGGACAGGGAGGGGTTCGAATTGAAGCTTTCTTT
j_gene: TRBJ1-1
v_gene: TRBV11-3
abundance: few
len: 16
d_gene: TRBD1

CDR3aa: CASRETGRNQPQHF
CDR3nt: TGTGCCAGCAGGGAGACAGGACGCAATCAGCCCCAGCATTTT
j_gene: TRBJ1-5
v_gene: TRBV10-3
abundance: -
len: 14
d_gene: -

CDR3aa: CASSLGMVQETQYF
CDR3nt: TGCGCCAGCAGCTTGGGCATGGTACAAGAGACCCAGTACTTC
j_gene: TRBJ2-5
v_gene: TRBV5-1
abundance: -
len: 14
d_gene: -

CDR3aa: CAWRPTGYPGELFF
CDR3nt: TGTGCCTGGAGGCCGACAGGTTATCCCGGGGAGCTGTTTTTT
j_gene: TRBJ2-2
v_gene: TRBV30
abundance: -
len: 14
d_gene: -

CDR3aa: CASSQERQGNQPQHF
CDR3nt: TGCGCCAGCAGCCAAGAAAGGCAGGGGAATCAGCCCCAGCATTTT
j_gene: TRBJ1-5
v_gene: TRBV1
abundance: few
len: 15
d_gene: -

CDR3aa: CASSPRSPYSGNTIYF
CDR3nt: TGTGCCAGCAGTCCCAGGAGCCCTTACTCTGGAAACACCATATATTTT
j_gene: TRBJ1-3
v_gene: TRBV8-2
abundance: few
len: 16
d_gene: -